What follows are 14 T cell receptor beta chains derived from one specimen sequenced in a study of blood T cell repertoires in COVID-19. The data were produced by immunoSEQ multiplex PCR, yet TCRdb's version contains in-frame clones alone and is incomplete. Of more than 70,000 clones detected, 70% to 90% appear once; the ten largest clones hold 1.2%. Sequenced: peripheral blood. These receptors originate from an older man with active or convalescent COVID-19.

CDR3 residues: CAISAGQPNTEAFF. The DNA of the CDR3 is TGTGCCATCAGTGCGGGACAGCCCAACACTGAAGCTTTCTTT. The chain couples TRBV10-3 to TRBJ1-1, with 7 bases identical to TRBD1. This CDR3 spans 14 amino acids. J gave up 2 bases and V 4 bases, and 4 bases lay outside the gene matches. The germline V gene has CDR1 ENHRY and CDR2 SYGVKD.

The chain uses TRBV5-1 and TRBJ1-1; TRBD1 might be the D (6 bases). V was clipped by 2 bases and J by 4 bases, with 15 bases between them. CDR3 length: 15 amino acids. Germline CDR1 and CDR2: SGHRS and YFSETQ. The CDR3 DNA reads TGCGCCAGCAGCTTAGGGACAACTTTGAGCACTGAAGCTTTCTTT. It specifies CASSLGTTLSTEAFF.

The chain links TRBV9 to TRBJ1-1, with D possibly TRBD1 on 6 matching bases. Germline values: CDR1 SGDLS, CDR2 YYNGEE. This CDR3 spans 13 amino acids. Deletions cut 4 bases from V and 3 bases from J, with 10 bases between. This CDR3 reads CASSQDRHTEAFF. CDR3 in DNA: TGTGCCAGCAGCCAGGACAGACACACTGAAGCTTTCTTT.

This clone was observed a handful of times. V usage is TRBV6-5 and J usage is TRBJ2-7, with 7 bases that match TRBD2. The CDR3 has 15 residues. CDR1 and CDR2 (germline): MNHEY, SVGAGI. Losses at the gene ends were 6 bases for V and 3 bases for J; bases not matched to a gene: 11. The CDR3 sequence is CASSHRRTSFYEQYF. As DNA, the CDR3 is TGTGCCAGCAGCCACCGCCGGACTAGTTTCTACGAGCAGTACTTC.

The chain is built from TRBV6-6 and TRBJ1-5; no clear D. The V gene lost 0 bases and the J gene lost 3 bases, with 9 bases spanning the gap. The CDR3 sequence is 15 residues long. Germline V CDR1 and CDR2: MNHNY, SVGAGI (reference sequence). This CDR3 reads CASSYSFTFNQPQHF. DNA for the CDR3: TGTGCCAGCAGTTACTCTTTCACATTCAATCAGCCCCAGCATTTT.

The gene calls are TRBV7-2 and TRBJ2-7; perhaps TRBD2 as D (6 bases). V dropped 1 base and J dropped 0 bases, with 22 bases sitting between them. The V gene's germline CDR1 is SGHTA and CDR2 FQGNSA. The CDR3 loop spans 19 amino acids. CDR3 bases: TGTGCCAGCAGCTTAGTGGGAGGCAGGACGCGAGTACCCTCCTACGAGCAGTACTTC. It codes for CASSLVGGRTRVPSYEQYF.

The V and J genes are TRBV29-1 and TRBJ1-1, with 8 bases identical to TRBD1. V was clipped by 4 bases and J by 5 bases; unmatched bases: 3. The CDR3 length is 12 residues. Germline V gene lookup returns CDR1 SQVTM and CDR2 ANQGSEA. The CDR3 coding sequence is TGCAGCGTTGGCAGGGGGCTAACTGAAGCTTTCTTT. It specifies CSVGRGLTEAFF.

The chain links TRBV4-3 to TRBJ1-1, with TRBD1 as a possible D gene (5 bases). This CDR3 spans 14 amino acids. CDR1 and CDR2 from the germline V gene are LGHNA and YSLEER. Trimming shortened V by 1 base and J by 6 bases, and 12 bases separated the two germline ends. The CDR3 DNA reads TGCGCCAGCAGCCAAGTAATTCAGGGTTCTGAAGCTTTCTTT. It specifies CASSQVIQGSEAFF.

This chain's CDR3 is CASSLTSGKGDEQFF. The CDR3 DNA is TGTGCCAGCAGCTTAACTAGCGGGAAAGGAGATGAGCAGTTCTTC. The V and J genes are TRBV11-2 and TRBJ2-1; 10 nucleotides agree with TRBD2. The CDR3 is 15 residues long. CDR1 is SGHAT, CDR2 FQNNGV, per germline. The V gene end was trimmed by 2 bases and the J gene end by 8 bases; junction bases not matched to a gene: 6.

The CDR3 DNA is TGTGCCAGCAGCAGAGCGGGGTACGAGCAGTACTTC. Amino acid sequence: CASSRAGYEQYF. The rearrangement links TRBV6-5 to TRBJ2-7; 7 nucleotides match TRBD2. The germline gives CDR1 MNHEY, CDR2 SVGAGI. V lost 6 bases, J lost 4 bases, and 3 bases stayed unmatched. The CDR3 has 12 residues.

This clone was seen only a few times. The chain recombines TRBV19 with TRBJ1-1; perhaps TRBD1 as D (5 bases). From germline, CDR1 is LNHDA and CDR2 SQIVND (reference sequence). The ends were cut back, 4 bases at V and 1 base at J, with 10 bases in the middle. This CDR3 comprises 14 residues. The DNA of the CDR3 is TGTGCCAGTAGTACTGGCAGGGCGAACACTGAAGCTTTCTTT. Translated, it gives CASSTGRANTEAFF.

J is TRBJ1-6 and V is TRBV30, with D possibly being TRBD1 (6 bases). CDR3 length: 14 residues. The germline V gene encodes CDR1 GTSNPN and CDR2 SVGIG (reference sequence). V was clipped by 4 bases and J by 1 base, with 8 bases between them. CDR3 sequence (DNA): TGTGCCTGGACACAGGGATCCTATAATTCACCCCTCCACTTT. Its protein is CAWTQGSYNSPLHF.

The J gene is TRBJ1-3, the V gene TRBV12-3 or TRBV12-4; D gene ambiguous. Trimming took 4 bases from V and 0 from J, leaving 4 bases between them. The CDR3 covers 13 residues. Here the CDR3 reads CASSYGSGNTIYF. As DNA, the CDR3 is TGTGCCAGCAGTTACGGCTCTGGAAACACCATATATTTT.

CDR3 sequence reads: CASSYDYERELQSLKQFF. Here the CDR3 DNA reads TGTGCCAGCAGTTATGATTATGAGCGGGAGCTTCAGTCCCTCAAGCAGTTCTTC. The chain combines TRBV6-2 or TRBV6-3 with TRBJ2-1; 8 bases map to TRBD2. Germline CDR1 MNHEY, CDR2 SVGEGT. J gave up 11 bases and V 3 bases, and 21 bases lay outside the gene matches. CDR3 size: 18 residues.